This T cell receptor beta chain came from a study of blood T cell repertoires in COVID-19. The wider study: Italy, Spain and the United States were the sources of the convalescent and acute COVID-19 samples. Nucleic acid was either cDNA or gDNA, and it came from T cells, B-cell-depleted T cells, or PBMCs.

Authors' data handling: Amplified reference gene primers provided the basis for estimating nucleated cell counts. Assay used: immunoSEQ multiplex PCR; TCRdb lists only in-frame clones, some missing. V and J calls and clone size follow that table, whereas D and trimming were derived from the DNA. The sample consists of 180,000 or so clones, 76% of them appearing once. There are 15 residues in the CDR3. In germline, CDR1 is MDHEN, CDR2 SYDVKM. V was clipped by 6 bases and J by 7 bases; unmatched bases: 7. The specimen sequenced was peripheral blood. The sequence derives from a woman between 45 and 60 years old with active or convalescent COVID-19. The chain recombines TRBV28 with TRBJ2-1; the match to TRBD2 covers 12 bases. CDR3 protein: CASSPLAGGGNEQFF. The DNA for the CDR3 is TGTGCCAGCAGCCCTCTAGCGGGAGGGGGGAATGAGCAGTTCTTC.